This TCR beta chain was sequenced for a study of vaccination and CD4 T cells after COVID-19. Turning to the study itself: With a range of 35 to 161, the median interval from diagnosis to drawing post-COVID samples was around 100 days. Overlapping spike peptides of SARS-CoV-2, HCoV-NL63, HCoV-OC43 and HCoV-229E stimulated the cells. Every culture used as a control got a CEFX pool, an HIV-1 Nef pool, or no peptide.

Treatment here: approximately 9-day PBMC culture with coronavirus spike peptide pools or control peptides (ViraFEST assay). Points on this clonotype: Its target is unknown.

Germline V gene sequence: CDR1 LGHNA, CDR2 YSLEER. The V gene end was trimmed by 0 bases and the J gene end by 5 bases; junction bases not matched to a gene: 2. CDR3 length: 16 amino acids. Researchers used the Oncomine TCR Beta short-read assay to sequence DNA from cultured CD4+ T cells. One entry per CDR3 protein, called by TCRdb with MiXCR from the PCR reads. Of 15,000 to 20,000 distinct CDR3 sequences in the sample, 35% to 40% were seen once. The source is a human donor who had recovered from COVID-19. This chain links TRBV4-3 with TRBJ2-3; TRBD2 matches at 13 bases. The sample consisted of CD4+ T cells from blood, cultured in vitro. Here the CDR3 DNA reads TGCGCCAGCAGCCAAGAACTAGCGGGAGGGGTAGATACGCAGTATTTT. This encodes CASSQELAGGVDTQYF.